These 10 T cell receptor beta chains share one sample of origin, sequenced in a study of human T cells and chemical hapten exposure. TCRdb independently ran MiXCR on the RACE reads; one entry per CDR3 protein. The sample lists 300,000 to 450,000 distinct CDR3 sequences, approximately 5.1% occurring once. This sample's time point: patch test 1, 2 weeks after DPC sensitization. Specified treatment: therapeutic diphenylcyclopropenone sensitization with weekly scalp DPC. Sequencing was performed on whole blood, taken in connection with sensitization to the hapten diphenylcyclopropenone (DPC). The receptors here all came from a woman aged 45 to 65 with alopecia areata. Some clones in this sample may be carry-over from other donors' samples.

This clonotype has at least ten counts. The V and J genes are TRBV29-1 and TRBJ1-1; 8 bases map to TRBD1. From germline, CDR1 is SQVTM and CDR2 ANQGSEA. V shed 6 bases, J shed 2 bases, and the junction held 5 bases outside the gene matches. The CDR3 spans 13 residues. Here the CDR3 DNA reads TGCAGCGTCCGACAGGGGCGAAACACTGAAGCTTTCTTT. This gives the protein CSVRQGRNTEAFF.

This clonotype occurred many times. The chain carries TRBV6-6 and TRBJ2-7; D might be TRBD1 (6 bases). There are 16 residues in the CDR3. Trimming left V 0 bases short and J 5 bases short, with 17 bases between. Germline assignment: CDR1 MNHNY and CDR2 SVGAGI (reference sequence). CDR3 sequence reads: CASSYSQGTPSHEQYF. In DNA form, the CDR3 reads TGTGCCAGCAGTTACTCACAGGGCACGCCCTCTCACGAGCAGTACTTC.

This clonotype was picked up a small number of times. The J gene is TRBJ2-1, the V gene TRBV6-2 or TRBV6-3; TRBD2 matches at 7 bases. V shed 6 bases and J 8 bases; nucleotides not matched to a gene: 7. The CDR3 has 13 residues. The germline V gene has CDR1 MNHEY and CDR2 SVGEGT. The CDR3 bases are TGTGCCAGCAGCGGGGACTATGCAGATGAGCAGTTCTTC. It translates to CASSGDYADEQFF.

This clonotype was counted at least ten times. This chain links TRBV4-2 with TRBJ2-1, with D perhaps TRBD2 (5 bases). CDR1 is LGHNA, CDR2 YNFKEQ, per germline. Trimming shortened V by 0 bases and J by 6 bases, and 15 bases separated the two germline ends. The CDR3 runs 16 residues. CDR3 region: CASSQDVGERGNEQFF. The CDR3 DNA reads as TGTGCCAGCAGCCAAGATGTCGGGGAAAGAGGCAATGAGCAGTTCTTC.

This clonotype was counted many times. The rearrangement uses TRBV12-3 or TRBV12-4 and TRBJ2-3; D is unresolved. Between the trimmed V and J ends, which lost 6 bases and 6 bases, there was a span of 16 bases. This CDR3 is built from 14 residues. CDR3 sequence reads: CASSPGPSVDTQYF. CDR3 bases: TGTGCCAGCAGCCCCGGGCCCTCGGTGGATACGCAGTATTTT.

In its sample, this clonotype was seen many times. V gene TRBV20-1 combines with J gene TRBJ2-1, with 9 bases lining up with TRBD2. Germline V gives CDR1 DFQATT, CDR2 SNEGSKA (reference sequence). The CDR3 contains 13 residues. V lost 1 base, J lost 10 bases, and 5 bases stayed unmatched. CDR3 DNA: TGCAGTGCTAGAGGGGATAGCGGGAGCGAGCAGTTCTTC. This translates into CSARGDSGSEQFF.

This chain uses TRBV4-1 with TRBJ2-3, with D maybe TRBD2 (6 bases). CDR3 length equals 14 residues. CDR1 is MGHRA, CDR2 YSYEKL, per germline. V gave up 4 bases and J gave up 4 bases, with 12 bases separating them. CDR3 DNA: TGCGCCAGCAGCCGATTAGCGGAACCAGATACGCAGTATTTT. Translation gives CASSRLAEPDTQYF.

The J gene is TRBJ1-2, the V gene TRBV29-1; D is uncertain. V lost 6 bases and J lost 3, with 8 bases in between. Germline CDR1 and CDR2: SQVTM and ANQGSEA. CDR3 size: 11 residues. The CDR3 nucleotides are TGCAGCGTGGCGGCGGACTATGGCTACACCTTC. Its protein is CSVAADYGYTF.

V gene TRBV2 combines with J gene TRBJ1-5; D gene ambiguous. Germline lookup yields CDR1 SNHLY and CDR2 FYNNEI. Trimming removed 1 base at V and 4 bases at J, with 11 bases between. This CDR3 contains 15 residues. DNA for the CDR3: TGTGCCAGCAGTGAAGGGCGCAGTGGAAATCAGCCCCAGCATTTT. Translated, it gives CASSEGRSGNQPQHF. The whole variable domain, remainder taken from reference TRBV2 and TRBJ1-5, is EPEVTQTPSHQVTQMGQEVILRCVPISNHLYFYWYRQILGQKVEFLVSFYNNEISEKSEIFDDQFSVERPDGSNFTLKIRSTKLEDSAMYFCASSEGRSGNQPQHFGDGTRLSIL.

The sample holds a few counts of this clonotype. The J gene is TRBJ1-1, the V gene TRBV7-9; D not resolved. Germline V lookup: CDR1 SEHNR, CDR2 FQNEAQ (reference sequence). CDR3 length: 15 residues. V lost 4 bases and J 0 bases, leaving 12 bases between the germline ends. CDR3 residues: CASSWGEMMNTEAFF. The DNA for the CDR3 is TGTGCCAGCAGCTGGGGAGAAATGATGAACACTGAAGCTTTCTTT.